One sample yielded the 30 T cell receptor beta chains listed below, sequenced in a study of blood T cell repertoires in COVID-19. TCRdb's table, derived via immunoSEQ multiplex PCR, lists solely in-frame clones and lacks some. The sample consists of about 250,000 clones, about 86% of them appearing once. The specimen was peripheral blood. These TCRs come from a man aged 80 or over with acute or convalescent COVID-19.

This clone occurred once. The V and J genes are TRBV10-1 and TRBJ2-7, with a possible D match to TRBD1 (5 bases). V dropped 2 bases and J dropped 6 bases, with 14 bases sitting between them. Per germline, CDR1 WNHNN and CDR2 SYGVQD (reference sequence). This CDR3 is 14 amino acids long. The CDR3 loop is CASSEMAGYGEQYF. CDR3 coding DNA: TGCGCCAGCAGTGAGATGGCAGGGTACGGCGAGCAGTACTTC.

The rearrangement links TRBV7-3 to TRBJ1-1; D is perhaps TRBD1 (6 bases). The CDR3 is made up of 13 amino acids. Per germline, CDR1 SGHTA and CDR2 FQGTGA. Trimming removed 4 bases at V and 5 bases at J, with 11 bases between. CDR3 DNA sequence: TGTGCCAGCAGCTGGACAGATCGGACTGAAGCTTTCTTT. Translated, it gives CASSWTDRTEAFF. The variable domain in full, with the rest retrieved from reference TRBV7-3 and TRBJ1-1, is GAGVSQTPSNKVTEKGKYVELRCDPISGHTALYWYRQSLGQGPEFLIYFQGTGAADDSGLPNDRFFAVRPEGSVSTLKIQRTERGDSAVYLCASSWTDRTEAFFGQGTRLTVV.

V gene TRBV6-5 combines with J gene TRBJ2-3; D unclear. The length of the CDR3 is 14 residues. Trimming took off 6 bases at V and 2 bases at J, with 12 bases between the two ends. CDR1 and CDR2 (germline): MNHEY, SVGAGI. The DNA for the CDR3 is TGTGCCAGCAGCCGCCGGGTCCCCACAGATACGCAGTATTTT. Its protein product is CASSRRVPTDTQYF.

The genes are TRBV2 and TRBJ2-1, with a tentative D call TRBD2 (5 bases). The CDR3 spans 15 residues. V dropped 7 bases and J dropped 0 bases, with 13 bases sitting between them. CDR1 is SNHLY and CDR2 is FYNNEI in the germline V gene. The CDR3 protein is CASTSGSSSYNEQFF. The CDR3 DNA is TGTGCCAGCACCTCGGGGTCAAGCTCCTACAATGAGCAGTTCTTC.

The rearrangement links TRBV6-5 to TRBJ2-1, with D tentatively TRBD1 (5 bases). The V end lost 8 bases, the J end lost 2 bases, and 13 bases lay between the germline ends. Germline V gene lookup returns CDR1 MNHEY and CDR2 SVGAGI. This CDR3 has 14 residues. The CDR3 coding sequence is TGTGCCAGCCTACAGGAACGGACCTACAATGAGCAGTTCTTC. The encoded protein is CASLQERTYNEQFF.

The rearrangement joins TRBV19 to TRBJ2-1; D unclear. Germline V gene lookup returns CDR1 LNHDA and CDR2 SQIVND (reference sequence). The CDR3 has 14 residues. Trimming shortened V by 6 bases and J by 4 bases, and 13 bases separated the two germline ends. CDR3 amino acids: CASSRNPEYNEQFF. The CDR3 nucleotides read TGTGCCAGTAGCCGGAACCCGGAGTACAATGAGCAGTTCTTC. The whole variable domain, remainder taken from reference TRBV19 and TRBJ2-1, is DGGITQSPKYLFRKEGQNVTLSCEQNLNHDAMYWYRQDPGQGLRLIYYSQIVNDFQKGDIAEGYSVSREKKESFPLTVTSAQKNPTAFYLCASSRNPEYNEQFFGPGTRLTVL.

This clone has just one count. This sequence joins TRBV7-2 and TRBJ2-1; 9 bases line up with TRBD2. Germline V gene lookup returns CDR1 SGHTA and CDR2 FQGNSA. The CDR3 covers 14 residues. The trim removed 7 bases at V and 6 bases at J, leaving 7 bases unmatched. The CDR3 protein is CASTLAGTFNEQFF. CDR3 DNA: TGTGCCAGCACGCTAGCGGGGACTTTCAATGAGCAGTTCTTC.

V and J are TRBV19 and TRBJ2-2, with 9 bases aligning to TRBD1. Germline loops: CDR1 LNHDA, CDR2 SQIVND (reference sequence). J gave up 2 bases and V 3 bases, and 7 bases lay outside the gene matches. CDR3 size: 17 residues. In nucleotides, the CDR3 is TGTGCCAGTAGTATGGGACAGGGACAACGTAACACCGGGGAGCTGTTTTTT. Its translation is CASSMGQGQRNTGELFF.

V is TRBV2 and J is TRBJ2-7; 10 positions agree with TRBD1. The germline V gene encodes CDR1 SNHLY and CDR2 FYNNEI. The CDR3 is made up of 18 amino acids. V shed 9 bases, J shed 1 base, and the junction held 18 bases outside the gene matches. CDR3 nucleotides: TGTGCCAGTAAAGCCCCCTTCACCGGGACAGGGGAATCCTACGAGCAGTACTTC. It codes for CASKAPFTGTGESYEQYF.

This rearrangement joins TRBV28 to TRBJ1-4; D is undetermined. Germline CDR1 MDHEN, CDR2 SYDVKM. V gave up 3 bases and J gave up 8 bases, with 19 bases separating them. The CDR3 totals 16 residues. The CDR3 loop reads CASSFYRKGAWEKLFF. CDR3 nucleotides: TGTGCCAGCAGTTTTTACAGAAAAGGTGCGTGGGAAAAACTGTTTTTT. The whole variable domain, remainder taken from reference TRBV28 and TRBJ1-4, is DVKVTQSSRYLVKRTGEKVFLECVQDMDHENMFWYRQDPGLGLRLIYFSYDVKMKEKGDIPEGYSVSREKKERFSLILESASTNQTSMYLCASSFYRKGAWEKLFFGSGTQLSVL.

V and J are TRBV19 and TRBJ2-5; maybe TRBD2 (6 bases). This CDR3 has 13 residues. Germline CDR1 and CDR2: LNHDA and SQIVND (reference sequence). Trimming stripped 6 bases from V and 0 bases from J, with 8 bases between. CDR3 coding DNA: TGTGCCAGTAGCGGGGGTTACCAAGAGACCCAGTACTTC. It specifies CASSGGYQETQYF.

The V gene is TRBV24-1, the J gene TRBJ2-2; 10 nucleotides align to TRBD2. Germline-derived CDR1 and CDR2 are KGHDR and SFDVKD. J gave up 7 bases and V 1 base, and 5 bases lay outside the gene matches. This CDR3 is 16 amino acids long. CDR3 region: CATSDLSGGAFGELFF. In nucleotides, the CDR3 is TGTGCCACCAGTGATTTAAGCGGGGGGGCGTTCGGGGAGCTGTTTTTT.

The chain carries TRBV18 and TRBJ2-5; 7 bases align to TRBD1. CDR3 length: 18 amino acids. With V trimmed by 1 base and J by 1 base, 12 bases remained unmatched. From germline, CDR1 is KGHSH and CDR2 LQKENI. The CDR3 here is CASSPQRDGGQVQETQYF. CDR3 nucleotide sequence: TGTGCCAGCTCACCACAACGGGACGGCGGACAGGTCCAAGAGACCCAGTACTTC.

This sequence joins TRBV21-1 and TRBJ1-3; TRBD1 reflects the table's D call only, with no check against the DNA. TRBV21-1 is labeled a pseudogene. The CDR3 spans 19 residues. The chain's CDR3 is CASSTSDPIQGRFRNTIYF. CDR3 coding DNA: TGTGCCAGCAGCACCAGCGACCCGATACAGGGAAGGTTCAGAAACACCATATATTTT.

This clone was detected once. V is TRBV5-6 and J is TRBJ2-7; no clear D. The length of the CDR3 is 14 residues. Deletions cut 0 bases from V and 7 bases from J, with 14 bases between. The germline gives CDR1 SGHDT, CDR2 YYEEEE. Here the CDR3 reads CASSLAVRALEQYF. The CDR3 region has the DNA TGTGCCAGCAGCTTGGCCGTTCGTGCGCTAGAGCAGTACTTC.

The chain has TRBV27 and TRBJ2-4, with a weak D call TRBD1 (6 bases). Trimming removed 7 bases at V and 0 bases at J, with 16 bases between. This CDR3 region has 16 residues. The germline CDR1 and CDR2 sequences are MNHEY and SMNVEV (reference sequence). The CDR3 sequence: CASTPQGNLAKNIQYF. The CDR3 DNA reads as TGTGCCAGCACCCCACAGGGAAATCTAGCCAAAAACATTCAGTACTTC.

The chain uses TRBV28 and TRBJ2-5, with D tentatively TRBD2 (5 bases). The length of the CDR3 is 19 residues. CDR1 and CDR2 from the germline V gene are MDHEN and SYDVKM. V gave up 7 bases and J gave up 0 bases, with 27 bases separating them. CDR3 sequence reads: CASTQPPRTQNKYQETQYF. The CDR3 bases are TGTGCCAGCACCCAACCCCCCCGGACTCAAAATAAGTACCAAGAGACCCAGTACTTC.

V is TRBV7-8 and J is TRBJ1-2; D is possibly TRBD1 (6 bases). CDR1 SGHVS and CDR2 FQNEAQ come from the germline V gene. V lost 0 bases, J lost 4 bases, and 12 bases lay in between. The CDR3 sequence is 15 residues long. CDR3 sequence reads: CASSLAGAGSYGYTF. CDR3 DNA sequence: TGTGCCAGCAGCTTAGCGGGGGCCGGGTCCTATGGCTACACCTTC.

This CDR3 is CASGLAGPTYEQYF. CDR3 DNA sequence: TGTGCCAGCGGACTAGCGGGCCCAACCTACGAGCAGTACTTC. This chain joins TRBV28 and TRBJ2-7; 11 bases line up with TRBD2. The ends lost 8 bases at V and 2 bases at J; junction bases unmatched: 5. Germline V gene data show CDR1 as MDHEN and CDR2 as SYDVKM. The CDR3 covers 14 residues.

The chain uses TRBV7-8 and TRBJ1-1; no clear D gene. The germline V gene encodes CDR1 SGHVS and CDR2 FQNEAQ. Trimming took 1 base from V and 0 from J, leaving 12 bases between them. The CDR3 is 16 residues long. The CDR3 region has the DNA TGTGCCAGCAGCTTAGGATTCGGGAACATGAACACTGAAGCTTTCTTT. Protein product: CASSLGFGNMNTEAFF.

J is TRBJ1-6 and V is TRBV27; 9 nucleotides match TRBD1. J gave up 9 bases and V 5 bases, and 11 bases lay outside the gene matches. Germline CDR1 is MNHEY and CDR2 is SMNVEV (reference sequence). The CDR3 has 16 residues. The CDR3 here is CASSPQTGGGGSPLHF. The CDR3 bases are TGTGCCAGCAGTCCGCAAACAGGGGGCGGGGGTTCACCCCTCCACTTT.

The chain recombines TRBV19 with TRBJ1-2, with TRBD1 matching over 7 bases. Germline CDR1 and CDR2: LNHDA and SQIVND (reference sequence). CDR3 length equals 14 residues. V dropped 6 bases and J dropped 2; count of bases not matched to a gene: 6. CDR3 sequence: CASRRTGDNYGYTF. The CDR3 DNA sequence: TGTGCCAGTAGACGTACAGGGGACAACTATGGCTACACCTTC.

The gene calls are TRBV5-1 and TRBJ2-5; possible D gene TRBD2, 6 bases. V was shortened by 2 bases and J by 7 bases, with 18 bases between the two germline ends. CDR1 and CDR2 from the germline V gene are SGHRS and YFSETQ. The CDR3 is made up of 15 amino acids. CDR3 amino acids: CASSLSTDLGGTQYF. The CDR3 DNA follows: TGCGCCAGCAGCTTATCGACAGACCTGGGGGGGACCCAGTACTTC. Combining the CDR3 with reference TRBV5-1 and TRBJ2-5 gives the whole variable domain KAGVTQTPRYLIKTRGQQVTLSCSPISGHRSVSWYQQTPGQGLQFLFEYFSETQRNKGNFPGRFSGRQFSNSRSEMNVSTLELGDSALYLCASSLSTDLGGTQYFGPGTRLLVL.

This clone was seen a few times. The chain employs TRBV10-3 and TRBJ2-2; D ambiguous. The length of the CDR3 is 12 residues. Germline CDR1 is ENHRY and CDR2 is SYGVKD. V was clipped by 3 bases and J by 7 bases, with 6 bases between them. CDR3 region: CAISDLIGELFF. The CDR3 DNA reads TGTGCCATCAGTGACCTAATCGGGGAGCTGTTTTTT.

V usage is TRBV5-6 and J usage is TRBJ2-7, with D maybe TRBD2 (7 bases). This CDR3 spans 14 amino acids. Looked up from germline, CDR1 is SGHDT and CDR2 is YYEEEE. The V and J ends lost 1 base and 6 bases respectively, with 14 bases between them. The CDR3 loop is CASSLTAGAAEQYF. The CDR3 DNA reads as TGTGCCAGCAGCTTGACGGCGGGGGCTGCCGAGCAGTACTTC.

The V gene is TRBV18, the J gene TRBJ2-7, with 12 positions matching TRBD1. The CDR3 contains 16 residues. V was pared by 1 base and J by 6 bases, with 7 bases of the junction left unmatched. Per the germline V gene, CDR1 is KGHSH and CDR2 is LQKENI. CDR3 amino acids: CASSPLGQGARREQYF. CDR3 nucleotides: TGTGCCAGCTCACCACTGGGACAGGGGGCGCGGCGCGAGCAGTACTTC.

The chain is built from TRBV12-3 or TRBV12-4 and TRBJ1-1, with D tentatively TRBD1 (5 bases). Trimming removed 7 bases from V and 1 base from J, with 10 bases in between. The CDR3 is 13 amino acids. CDR3 DNA sequence: TGTGCCAGCAACTTGGGGGGGAACACTGAAGCTTTCTTT. Translated, it gives CASNLGGNTEAFF.

V and J are TRBV7-6 and TRBJ2-7; TRBD2 matches at 7 bases. The CDR3 loop spans 17 amino acids. The trim removed 2 bases at V and 0 bases at J, leaving 10 bases unmatched. Germline CDR1 and CDR2: SGHVS and FNYEAQ. This chain's CDR3 is CASSLFPSGINSYEQYF. The CDR3, as DNA: TGTGCCAGCAGCTTATTTCCCAGCGGGATCAACTCCTACGAGCAGTACTTC.

This chain connects TRBV6-5 to TRBJ2-5, with TRBD2 as a possible D gene (5 bases). V was trimmed by 7 bases and J by 5 bases, leaving 17 bases between them. Germline values: CDR1 MNHEY, CDR2 SVGAGI. The CDR3 totals 14 residues. The CDR3: CASTRPASRETQYF. In nucleotides, the CDR3 is TGTGCCAGCACCAGACCGGCTAGCCGCGAGACCCAGTACTTC.

This chain uses TRBV4-1 with TRBJ2-7; 7 bases are a match to TRBD2. The CDR3 has 16 residues. CDR1 is MGHRA, CDR2 YSYEKL, per germline. V shed 1 base, J shed 4 bases, and the junction held 10 bases outside the gene matches. CDR3: CASSQAVGGSDYEQYF. The CDR3 nucleotides read TGCGCCAGCAGCCAAGCCGTGGGGGGGTCTGATTACGAGCAGTACTTC.